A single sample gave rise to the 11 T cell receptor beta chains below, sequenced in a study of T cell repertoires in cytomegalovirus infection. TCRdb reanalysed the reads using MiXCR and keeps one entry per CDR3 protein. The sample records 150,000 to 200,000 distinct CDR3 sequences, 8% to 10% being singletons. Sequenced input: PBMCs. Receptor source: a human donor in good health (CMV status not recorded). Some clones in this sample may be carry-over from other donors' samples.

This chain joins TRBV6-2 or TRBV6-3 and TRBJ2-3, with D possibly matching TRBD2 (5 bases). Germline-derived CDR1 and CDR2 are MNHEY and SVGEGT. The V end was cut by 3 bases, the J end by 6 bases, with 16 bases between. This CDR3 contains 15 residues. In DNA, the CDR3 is TGTGCCAGCAGTTATTTTCGGACTCGCGAGGATACGCAGTATTTT. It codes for CASSYFRTREDTQYF.

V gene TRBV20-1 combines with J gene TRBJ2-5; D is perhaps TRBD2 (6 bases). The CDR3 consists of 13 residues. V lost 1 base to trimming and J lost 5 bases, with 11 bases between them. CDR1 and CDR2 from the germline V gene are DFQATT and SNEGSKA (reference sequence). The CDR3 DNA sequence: TGCAGTGCTAGAGGGACTATGGCCGAGACCCAGTACTTC. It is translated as CSARGTMAETQYF.

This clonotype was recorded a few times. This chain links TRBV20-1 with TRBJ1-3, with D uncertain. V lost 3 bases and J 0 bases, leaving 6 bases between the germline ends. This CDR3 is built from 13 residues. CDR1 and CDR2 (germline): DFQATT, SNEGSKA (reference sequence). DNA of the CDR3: TGCAGTGCTAGTCCCAGCTCTGGAAACACCATATATTTT. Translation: CSASPSSGNTIYF.

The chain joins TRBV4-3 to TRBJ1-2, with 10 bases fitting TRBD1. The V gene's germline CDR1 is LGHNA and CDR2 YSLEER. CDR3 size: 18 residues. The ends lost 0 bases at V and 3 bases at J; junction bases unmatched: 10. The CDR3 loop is CASSQDLPRQGADYGYTF. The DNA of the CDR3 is TGCGCCAGCAGCCAAGATTTGCCCCGACAGGGGGCTGACTATGGCTACACCTTC.

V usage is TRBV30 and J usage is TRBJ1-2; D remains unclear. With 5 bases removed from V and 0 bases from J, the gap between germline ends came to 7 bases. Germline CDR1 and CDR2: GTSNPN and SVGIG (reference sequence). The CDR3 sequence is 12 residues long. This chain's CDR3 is CAWGRTNYGYTF. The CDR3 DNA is TGTGCCTGGGGACGGACTAACTATGGCTACACCTTC.

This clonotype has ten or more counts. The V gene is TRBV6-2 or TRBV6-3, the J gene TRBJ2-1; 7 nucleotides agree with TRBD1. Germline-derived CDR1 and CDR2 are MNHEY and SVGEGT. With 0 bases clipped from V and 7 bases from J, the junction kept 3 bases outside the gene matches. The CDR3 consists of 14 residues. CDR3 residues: CASSYSVQGNEQFF. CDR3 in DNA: TGTGCCAGCAGTTACTCAGTACAGGGGAATGAGCAGTTCTTC.

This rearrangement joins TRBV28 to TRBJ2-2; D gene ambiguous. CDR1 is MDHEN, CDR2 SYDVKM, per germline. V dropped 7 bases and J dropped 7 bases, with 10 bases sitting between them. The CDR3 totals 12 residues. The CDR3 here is CASTPGGGELFF. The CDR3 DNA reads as TGTGCCAGCACCCCCGGCGGCGGGGAGCTGTTTTTT.

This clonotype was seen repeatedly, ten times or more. CDR3 DNA sequence: TGTGCCAGCAGCCAGGACGGCAATCAGCCCCAGCATTTT. Amino acid sequence: CASSQDGNQPQHF. This chain joins TRBV7-9 and TRBJ1-5; D is unclear. The CDR3 length is 13 residues. V lost 5 bases and J 2 bases, leaving 7 bases between the germline ends. From germline, CDR1 is SEHNR and CDR2 FQNEAQ (reference sequence).

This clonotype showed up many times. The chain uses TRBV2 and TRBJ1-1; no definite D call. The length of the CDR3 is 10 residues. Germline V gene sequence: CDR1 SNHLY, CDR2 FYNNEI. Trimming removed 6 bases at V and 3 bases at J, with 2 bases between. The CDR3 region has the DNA TGTGCCAGCAGCCACACTGAAGCTTTCTTT. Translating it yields CASSHTEAFF.

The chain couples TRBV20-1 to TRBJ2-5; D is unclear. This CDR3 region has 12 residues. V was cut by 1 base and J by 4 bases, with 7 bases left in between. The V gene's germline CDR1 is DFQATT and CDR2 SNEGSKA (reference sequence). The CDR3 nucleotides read TGCAGTGCTAGAGTCTCCGGAGAGACCCAGTACTTC. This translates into CSARVSGETQYF.

The CDR3 nucleotides read TGTGCCAGCAGTCAGGGTAACAGGAACACTGAAGCTTTCTTT. This encodes CASSQGNRNTEAFF. The V call is TRBV9, the J call TRBJ1-1; maybe TRBD1 (5 bases). Germline CDR1 and CDR2: SGDLS and YYNGEE. This CDR3 is 14 amino acids long. V gave up 5 bases and J gave up 1 base, with 12 bases separating them. The full variable domain, completed using reference TRBV9 and TRBJ1-1, is DSGVTQTPKHLITATGQRVTLRCSPRSGDLSVYWYQQSLDQGLQFLIQYYNGEERAKGNILERFSAQQFPDLHSELNLSSLELGDSALYFCASSQGNRNTEAFFGQGTRLTVV.